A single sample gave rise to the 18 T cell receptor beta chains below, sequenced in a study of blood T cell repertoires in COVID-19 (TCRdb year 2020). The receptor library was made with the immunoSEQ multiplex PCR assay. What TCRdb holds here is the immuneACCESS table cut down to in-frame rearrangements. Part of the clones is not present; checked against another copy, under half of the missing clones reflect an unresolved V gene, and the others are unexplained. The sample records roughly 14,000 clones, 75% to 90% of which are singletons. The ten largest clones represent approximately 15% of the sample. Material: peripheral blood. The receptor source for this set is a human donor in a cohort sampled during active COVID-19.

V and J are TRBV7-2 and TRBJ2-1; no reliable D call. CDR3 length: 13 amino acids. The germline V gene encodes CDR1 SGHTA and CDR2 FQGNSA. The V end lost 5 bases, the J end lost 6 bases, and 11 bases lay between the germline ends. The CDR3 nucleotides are TGTGCCAGCAGCATAGGAGCCGTCAATGAGCAGTTCTTC. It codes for CASSIGAVNEQFF.

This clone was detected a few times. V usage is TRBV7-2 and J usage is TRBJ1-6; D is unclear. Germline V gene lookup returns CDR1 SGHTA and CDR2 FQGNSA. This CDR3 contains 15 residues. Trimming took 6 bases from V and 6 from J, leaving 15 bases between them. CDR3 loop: CASRPDLRINSPLHF. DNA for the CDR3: TGTGCCAGCAGACCAGACCTCAGGATTAATTCACCCCTCCACTTT.

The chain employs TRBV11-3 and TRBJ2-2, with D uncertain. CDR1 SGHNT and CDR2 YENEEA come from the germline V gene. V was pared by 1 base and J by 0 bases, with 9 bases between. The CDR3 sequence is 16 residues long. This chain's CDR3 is CASSLGQFANTGELFF. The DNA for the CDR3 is TGTGCCAGCAGCTTAGGGCAGTTCGCGAACACCGGGGAGCTGTTTTTT.

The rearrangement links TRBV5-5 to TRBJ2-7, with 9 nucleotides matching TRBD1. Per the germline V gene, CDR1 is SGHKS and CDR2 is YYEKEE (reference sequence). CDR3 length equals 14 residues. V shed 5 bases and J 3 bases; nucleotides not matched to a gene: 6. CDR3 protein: CASRAGQGLYEQYF. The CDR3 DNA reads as TGTGCCAGCAGGGCGGGACAGGGCCTCTACGAGCAGTACTTC.

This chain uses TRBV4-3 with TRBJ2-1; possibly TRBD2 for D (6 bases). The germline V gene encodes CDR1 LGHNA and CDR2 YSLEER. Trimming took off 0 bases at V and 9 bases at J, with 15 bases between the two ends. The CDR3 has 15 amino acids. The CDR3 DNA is TGCGCCAGCAGCCAAGAACACGGAGGGACTGGTGAGCAGTTCTTC. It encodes CASSQEHGGTGEQFF.

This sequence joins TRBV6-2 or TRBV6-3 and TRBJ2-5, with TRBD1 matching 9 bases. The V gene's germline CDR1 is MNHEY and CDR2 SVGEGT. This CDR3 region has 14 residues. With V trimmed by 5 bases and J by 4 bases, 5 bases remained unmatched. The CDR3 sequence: CASSRTGGVETQYF. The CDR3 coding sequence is TGTGCCAGCAGTAGAACAGGGGGCGTAGAGACCCAGTACTTC.

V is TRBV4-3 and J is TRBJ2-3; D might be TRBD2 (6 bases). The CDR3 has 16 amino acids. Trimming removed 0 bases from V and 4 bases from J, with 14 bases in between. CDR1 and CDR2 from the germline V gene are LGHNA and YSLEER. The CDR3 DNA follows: TGCGCCAGCAGCCAAGAGGGTGTGGGGGGATCAGATACGCAGTATTTT. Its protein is CASSQEGVGGSDTQYF.

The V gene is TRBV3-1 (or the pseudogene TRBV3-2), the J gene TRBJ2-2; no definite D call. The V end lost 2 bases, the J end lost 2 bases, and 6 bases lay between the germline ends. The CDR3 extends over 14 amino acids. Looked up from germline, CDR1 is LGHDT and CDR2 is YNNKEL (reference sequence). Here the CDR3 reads CASSQTYNTGELFF. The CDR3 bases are TGTGCCAGCAGCCAAACATATAACACCGGGGAGCTGTTTTTT.

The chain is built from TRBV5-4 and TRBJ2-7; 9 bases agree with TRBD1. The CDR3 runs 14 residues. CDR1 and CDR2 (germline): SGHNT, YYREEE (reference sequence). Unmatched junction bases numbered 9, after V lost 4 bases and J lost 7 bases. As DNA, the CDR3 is TGTGCCAGCAGCCGGGGACAGGGAATTAATGAGCAGTACTTC. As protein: CASSRGQGINEQYF.

The CDR3 DNA follows: TGTGCCAGCACCCCGGGACAGGGGGCCTATGGCTACACCTTC. This codes for CASTPGQGAYGYTF. This chain uses TRBV6-5 with TRBJ1-2; 12 bases map to TRBD1. The CDR3 is 14 amino acids. The V gene end was trimmed by 7 bases and the J gene end by 4 bases; junction bases not matched to a gene: 4. Germline V gene data show CDR1 as MNHEY and CDR2 as SVGAGI.

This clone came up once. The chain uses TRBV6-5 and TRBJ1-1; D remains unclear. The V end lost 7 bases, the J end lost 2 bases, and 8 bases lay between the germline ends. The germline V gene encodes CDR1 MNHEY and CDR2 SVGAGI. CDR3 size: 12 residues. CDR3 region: CASTGVNTEAFF. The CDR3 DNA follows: TGTGCCAGCACCGGAGTAAACACTGAAGCTTTCTTT.

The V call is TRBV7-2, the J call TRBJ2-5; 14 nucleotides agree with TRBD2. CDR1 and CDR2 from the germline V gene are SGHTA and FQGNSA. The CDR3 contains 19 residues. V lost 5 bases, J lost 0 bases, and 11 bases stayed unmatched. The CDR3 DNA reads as TGTGCCAGCAGCCTGACTAGCGGGAGGGCGTATGGCTACCAAGAGACCCAGTACTTC. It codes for CASSLTSGRAYGYQETQYF.

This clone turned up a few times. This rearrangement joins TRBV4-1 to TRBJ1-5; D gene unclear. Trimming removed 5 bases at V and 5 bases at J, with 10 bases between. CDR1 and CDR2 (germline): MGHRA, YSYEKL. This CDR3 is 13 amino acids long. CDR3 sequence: CASSVNRDQPQHF. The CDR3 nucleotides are TGCGCCAGCAGCGTCAACCGGGATCAGCCCCAGCATTTT.

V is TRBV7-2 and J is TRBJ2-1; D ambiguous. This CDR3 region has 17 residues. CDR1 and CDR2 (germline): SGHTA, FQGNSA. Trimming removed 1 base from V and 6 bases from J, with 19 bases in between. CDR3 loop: CASSLEFPTRRSNEQFF. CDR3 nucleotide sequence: TGTGCCAGCAGCTTAGAGTTCCCAACCCGAAGGAGCAATGAGCAGTTCTTC.

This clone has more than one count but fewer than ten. This chain's CDR3 is CATSDPGSGNTIYF. As DNA, the CDR3 is TGTGCCACCAGTGATCCCGGCTCTGGAAACACCATATATTTT. The genes are TRBV24-1 and TRBJ1-3, with D hard to call. This CDR3 is built from 14 residues. The germline V gene encodes CDR1 KGHDR and CDR2 SFDVKD. V shed 3 bases and J shed 0 bases, with 5 bases lying between them.

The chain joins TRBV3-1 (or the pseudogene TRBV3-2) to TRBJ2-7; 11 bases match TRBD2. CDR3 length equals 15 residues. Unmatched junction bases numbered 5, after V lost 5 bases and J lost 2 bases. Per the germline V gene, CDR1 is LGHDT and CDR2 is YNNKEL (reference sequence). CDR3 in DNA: TGTGCCAGCAGCGCTACTAGCGGGAGCACCTACGAGCAGTACTTC. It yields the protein CASSATSGSTYEQYF.

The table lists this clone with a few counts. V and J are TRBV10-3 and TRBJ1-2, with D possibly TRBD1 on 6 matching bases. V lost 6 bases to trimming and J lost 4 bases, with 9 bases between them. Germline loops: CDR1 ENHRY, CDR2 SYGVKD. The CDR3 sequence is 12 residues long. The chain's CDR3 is CAISTDSYGYTF. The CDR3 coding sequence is TGTGCCATCAGCACGGACAGCTATGGCTACACCTTC.

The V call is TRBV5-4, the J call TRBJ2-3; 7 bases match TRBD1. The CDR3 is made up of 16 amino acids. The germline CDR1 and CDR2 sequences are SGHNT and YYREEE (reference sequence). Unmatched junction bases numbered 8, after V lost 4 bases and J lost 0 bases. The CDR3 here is CASSKTRDSSTDTQYF. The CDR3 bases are TGTGCCAGCAGCAAAACCCGGGACAGTAGCACAGATACGCAGTATTTT.